This T cell receptor (beta chain) was found in a study of blood T cell repertoires in COVID-19. Study background: COVID-19 samples, acute and convalescent, were from the United States, Italy and Spain. Sample material is recorded as cDNA or gDNA derived from T cells, B-cell-depleted T cells, or PBMCs.

Original data processing: The authors estimated nucleated cell counts from reference gene primer amplification. Assay used: immunoSEQ multiplex PCR; TCRdb lists only in-frame clones, some missing. From that table come the V and J calls and clone size; the DNA was used to work out D and trimming. Among 250,000 to 300,000 clones listed, 70% to 90% were seen once. The CDR3 covers 18 residues. In germline, CDR1 is KGHDR, CDR2 SFDVKD. Trimming removed 4 bases from V and 6 bases from J; junction bases left unmatched: 16. The V gene is TRBV24-1, the J gene TRBJ1-5; 8 nucleotides line up with TRBD1. The material sequenced was peripheral blood. The TCR was taken from a woman aged 55 to 70 with acute or convalescent COVID-19. The CDR3 region has the DNA TGTGCCACCAGTGACCACTCAGCGGACAGGGTAAGGGGTCAGCCCCAGCATTTT. This sequence encodes CATSDHSADRVRGQPQHF.